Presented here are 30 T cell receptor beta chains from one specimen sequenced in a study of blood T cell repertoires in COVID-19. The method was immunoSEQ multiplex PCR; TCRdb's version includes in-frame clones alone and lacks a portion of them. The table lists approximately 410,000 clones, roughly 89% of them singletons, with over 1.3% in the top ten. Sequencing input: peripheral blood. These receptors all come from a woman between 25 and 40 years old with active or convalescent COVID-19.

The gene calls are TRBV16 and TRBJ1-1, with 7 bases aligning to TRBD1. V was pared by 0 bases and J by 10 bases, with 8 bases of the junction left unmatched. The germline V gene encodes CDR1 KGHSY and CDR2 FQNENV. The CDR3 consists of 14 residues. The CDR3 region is CASSQSTAPGGAFF. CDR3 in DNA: TGTGCCAGCAGCCAATCCACAGCACCAGGGGGAGCTTTCTTT.

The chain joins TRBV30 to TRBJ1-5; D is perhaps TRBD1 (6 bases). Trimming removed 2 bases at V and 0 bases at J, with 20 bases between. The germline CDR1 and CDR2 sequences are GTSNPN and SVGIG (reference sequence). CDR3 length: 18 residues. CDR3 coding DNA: TGTGCCTGGAGTCCTCGGACAGTCGAGTACTATAGCAATCAGCCCCAGCATTTT. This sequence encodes CAWSPRTVEYYSNQPQHF.

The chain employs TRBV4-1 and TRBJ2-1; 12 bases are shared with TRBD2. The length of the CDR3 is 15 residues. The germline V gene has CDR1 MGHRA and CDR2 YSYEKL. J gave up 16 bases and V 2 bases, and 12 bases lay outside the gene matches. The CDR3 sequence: CASSQSPSGGANSFF. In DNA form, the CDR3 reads TGCGCCAGCAGCCAATCTCCTAGCGGGGGGGCGAATTCTTTCTTC.

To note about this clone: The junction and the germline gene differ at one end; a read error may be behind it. Here the CDR3 DNA reads TGTGCCAGCAGTTACTCACAGGGTGAAGCTTTCTTT. Amino acid sequence: CASSYSQGEAFF. This rearrangement joins TRBV6-4 to TRBJ1-1; D might be TRBD1 (6 bases). Looked up from germline, CDR1 is MRHNA and CDR2 is SNTAGT. The CDR3 has 12 residues.

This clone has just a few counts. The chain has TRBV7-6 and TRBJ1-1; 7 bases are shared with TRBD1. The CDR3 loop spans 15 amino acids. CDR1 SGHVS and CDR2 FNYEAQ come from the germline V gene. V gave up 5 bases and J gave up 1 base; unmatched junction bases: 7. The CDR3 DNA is TGTGCCAGCAGCGTAGACAGGGAGGGGAACACTGAAGCTTTCTTT. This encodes CASSVDREGNTEAFF.

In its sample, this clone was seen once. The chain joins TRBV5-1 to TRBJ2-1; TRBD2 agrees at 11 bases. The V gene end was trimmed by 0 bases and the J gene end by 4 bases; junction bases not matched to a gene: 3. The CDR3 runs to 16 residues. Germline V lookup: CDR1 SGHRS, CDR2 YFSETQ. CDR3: CASSLDSGGAYNEQFF. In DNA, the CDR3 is TGCGCCAGCAGCTTGGATAGCGGGGGGGCTTACAATGAGCAGTTCTTC.

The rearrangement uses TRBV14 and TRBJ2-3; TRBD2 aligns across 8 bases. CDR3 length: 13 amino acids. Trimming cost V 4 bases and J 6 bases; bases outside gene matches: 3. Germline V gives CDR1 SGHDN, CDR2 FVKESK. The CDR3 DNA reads TGTGCCAGCAGCCCGGGGGGGGATGATACGCAGTATTTT. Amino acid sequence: CASSPGGDDTQYF.

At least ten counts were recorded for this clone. The CDR3 sequence: CASSLWTVNTGELFF. The CDR3 DNA follows: TGCGCCAGCAGCCTATGGACAGTGAACACCGGGGAGCTGTTTTTT. The rearrangement joins TRBV5-1 to TRBJ2-2; TRBD1 might be the D (6 bases). Trimming took 4 bases from V and 1 from J, leaving 11 bases between them. The germline V gene has CDR1 SGHRS and CDR2 YFSETQ. The CDR3 contains 15 residues.

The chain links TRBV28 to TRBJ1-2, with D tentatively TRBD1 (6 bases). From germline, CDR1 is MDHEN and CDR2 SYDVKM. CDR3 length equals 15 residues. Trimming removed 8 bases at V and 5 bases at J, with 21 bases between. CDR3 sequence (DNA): TGTGCCAGCTCCGAAGGGGTAACAGGGTTATATGGCTACACCTTC. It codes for CASSEGVTGLYGYTF.

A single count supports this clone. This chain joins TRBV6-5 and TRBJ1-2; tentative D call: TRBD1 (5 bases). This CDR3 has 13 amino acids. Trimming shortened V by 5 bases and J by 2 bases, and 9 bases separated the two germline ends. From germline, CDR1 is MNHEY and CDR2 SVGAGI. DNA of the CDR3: TGTGCCAGCAGTACCGGGGGGAACTATGGCTACACCTTC. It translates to CASSTGGNYGYTF.

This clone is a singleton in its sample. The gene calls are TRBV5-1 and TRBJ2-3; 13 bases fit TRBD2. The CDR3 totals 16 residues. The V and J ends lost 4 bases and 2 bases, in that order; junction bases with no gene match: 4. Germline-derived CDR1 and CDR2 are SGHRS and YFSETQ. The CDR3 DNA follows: TGCGCCAGCAGCCGGACTAGCGGGAGTGTCACAGATACGCAGTATTTT. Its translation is CASSRTSGSVTDTQYF.

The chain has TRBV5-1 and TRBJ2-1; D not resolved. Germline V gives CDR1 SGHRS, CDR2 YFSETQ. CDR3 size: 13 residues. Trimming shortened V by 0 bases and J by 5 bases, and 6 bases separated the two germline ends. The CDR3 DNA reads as TGCGCCAGCAGCTTGGAGCTCAACAATGAGCAGTTCTTC. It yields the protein CASSLELNNEQFF.

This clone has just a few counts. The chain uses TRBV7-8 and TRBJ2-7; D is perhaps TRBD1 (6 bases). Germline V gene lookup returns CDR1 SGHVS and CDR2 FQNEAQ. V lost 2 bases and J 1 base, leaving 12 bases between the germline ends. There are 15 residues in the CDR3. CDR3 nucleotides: TGTGCCAGCAGCTTACGTCAGGGGCCGTCCTACGAGCAGTACTTC. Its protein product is CASSLRQGPSYEQYF.

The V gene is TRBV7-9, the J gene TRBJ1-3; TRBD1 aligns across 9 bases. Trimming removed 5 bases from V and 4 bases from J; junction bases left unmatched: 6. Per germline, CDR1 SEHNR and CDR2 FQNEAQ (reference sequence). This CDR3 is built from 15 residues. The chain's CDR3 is CASSTQGADGNTIYF. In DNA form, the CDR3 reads TGTGCCAGCAGCACACAGGGGGCGGACGGAAACACCATATATTTT.

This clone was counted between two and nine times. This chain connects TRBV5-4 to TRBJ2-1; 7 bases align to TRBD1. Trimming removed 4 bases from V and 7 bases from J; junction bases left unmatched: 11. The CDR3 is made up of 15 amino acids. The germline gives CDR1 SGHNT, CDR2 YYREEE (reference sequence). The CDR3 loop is CASSAGGIVGNEQFF. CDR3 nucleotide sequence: TGTGCCAGCAGCGCAGGGGGTATAGTGGGTAATGAGCAGTTCTTC.

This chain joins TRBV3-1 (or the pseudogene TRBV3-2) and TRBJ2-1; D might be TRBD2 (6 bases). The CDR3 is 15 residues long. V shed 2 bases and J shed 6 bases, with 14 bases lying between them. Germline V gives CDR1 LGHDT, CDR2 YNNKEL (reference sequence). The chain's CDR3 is CASSQQGGAGNEQFF. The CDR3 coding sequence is TGTGCCAGCAGCCAACAGGGAGGAGCGGGCAATGAGCAGTTCTTC.

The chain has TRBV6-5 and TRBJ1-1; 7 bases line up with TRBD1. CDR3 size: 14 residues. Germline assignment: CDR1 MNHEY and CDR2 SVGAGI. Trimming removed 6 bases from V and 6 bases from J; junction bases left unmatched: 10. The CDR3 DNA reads TGTGCCAGCAGATATAACGGACAGGCTGCTGAAGCTTTCTTT. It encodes CASRYNGQAAEAFF.

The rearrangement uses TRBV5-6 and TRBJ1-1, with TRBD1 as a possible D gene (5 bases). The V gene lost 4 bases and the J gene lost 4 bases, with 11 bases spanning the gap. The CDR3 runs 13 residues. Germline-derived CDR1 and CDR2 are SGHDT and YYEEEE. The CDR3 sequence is CASSAQGLTEAFF. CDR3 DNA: TGTGCCAGCAGCGCTCAGGGTCTCACTGAAGCTTTCTTT.

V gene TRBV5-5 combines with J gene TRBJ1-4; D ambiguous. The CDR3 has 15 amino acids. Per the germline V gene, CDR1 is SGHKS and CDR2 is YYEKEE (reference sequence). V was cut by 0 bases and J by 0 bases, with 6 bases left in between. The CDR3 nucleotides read TGTGCCAGCAGCTTGGGTAGTGCAACTAATGAAAAACTGTTTTTT. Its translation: CASSLGSATNEKLFF. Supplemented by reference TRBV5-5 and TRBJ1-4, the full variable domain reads DAGVTQSPTHLIKTRGQQVTLRCSPISGHKSVSWYQQVLGQGPQFIFQYYEKEERGRGNFPDRFSARQFPNYSSELNVNALLLGDSALYLCASSLGSATNEKLFFGSGTQLSVL.

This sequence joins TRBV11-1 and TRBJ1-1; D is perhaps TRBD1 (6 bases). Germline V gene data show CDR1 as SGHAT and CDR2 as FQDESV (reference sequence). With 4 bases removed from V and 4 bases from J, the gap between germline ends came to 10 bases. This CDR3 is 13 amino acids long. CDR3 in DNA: TGTGCCAGCAGCTCACAGGGTATCACTGAAGCTTTCTTT. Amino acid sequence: CASSSQGITEAFF.

CDR3 protein: CASSGSWGTIFSGAFF. In DNA form, the CDR3 reads TGTGCCAGCAGTGGTTCGTGGGGCACTATTTTCTCAGGGGCTTTCTTT. The J gene is TRBJ1-1, the V gene TRBV2; possibly TRBD1 for D (5 bases). Trimming shortened V by 4 bases and J by 11 bases, and 26 bases separated the two germline ends. CDR1 is SNHLY, CDR2 FYNNEI, per germline. The CDR3 spans 16 residues.

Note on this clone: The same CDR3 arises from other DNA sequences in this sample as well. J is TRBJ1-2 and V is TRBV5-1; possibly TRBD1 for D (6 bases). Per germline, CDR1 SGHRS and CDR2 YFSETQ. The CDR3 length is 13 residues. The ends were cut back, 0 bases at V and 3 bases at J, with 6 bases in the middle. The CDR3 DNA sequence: TGCGCCAGCAGCTTGGACAGGGACTATGGCTACACCTTC. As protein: CASSLDRDYGYTF. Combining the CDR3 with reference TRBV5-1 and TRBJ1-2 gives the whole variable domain KAGVTQTPRYLIKTRGQQVTLSCSPISGHRSVSWYQQTPGQGLQFLFEYFSETQRNKGNFPGRFSGRQFSNSRSEMNVSTLELGDSALYLCASSLDRDYGYTFGSGTRLTVV.

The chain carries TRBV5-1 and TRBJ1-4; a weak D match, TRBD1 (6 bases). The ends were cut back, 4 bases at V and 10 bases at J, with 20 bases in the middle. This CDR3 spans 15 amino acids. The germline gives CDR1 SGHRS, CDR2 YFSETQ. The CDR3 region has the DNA TGCGCCAGCAGCGCAACCGGGACATCGGATGCAAAACTGTTTTTT. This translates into CASSATGTSDAKLFF.

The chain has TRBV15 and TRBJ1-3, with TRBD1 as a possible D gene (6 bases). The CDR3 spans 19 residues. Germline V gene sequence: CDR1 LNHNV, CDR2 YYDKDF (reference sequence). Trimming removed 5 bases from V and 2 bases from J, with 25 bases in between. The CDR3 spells CATSRQGGHPGIAGNTIYF. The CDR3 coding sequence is TGTGCCACCAGCCGACAAGGGGGACACCCGGGTATAGCTGGAAACACCATATATTTT.

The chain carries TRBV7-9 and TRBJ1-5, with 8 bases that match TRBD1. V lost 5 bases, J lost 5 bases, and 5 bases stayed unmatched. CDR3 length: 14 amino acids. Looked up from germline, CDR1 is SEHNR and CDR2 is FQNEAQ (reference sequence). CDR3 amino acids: CASSPQGAHQPQHF. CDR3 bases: TGTGCCAGCAGCCCCCAGGGGGCGCATCAGCCCCAGCATTTT. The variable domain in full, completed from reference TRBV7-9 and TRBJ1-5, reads DTGVSQNPRHKITKRGQNVTFRCDPISEHNRLYWYRQTLGQGPEFLTYFQNEAQLEKSRLLSDRFSAERPKGSFSTLEIQRTEQGDSAMYLCASSPQGAHQPQHFGDGTRLSIL.

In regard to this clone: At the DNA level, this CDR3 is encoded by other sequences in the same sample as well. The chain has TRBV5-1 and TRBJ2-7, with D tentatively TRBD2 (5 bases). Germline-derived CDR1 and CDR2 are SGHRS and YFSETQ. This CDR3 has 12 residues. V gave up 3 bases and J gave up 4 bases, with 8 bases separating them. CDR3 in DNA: TGCGCCAGCAGCTCTGGAGGTTACGAGCAGTACTTC. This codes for CASSSGGYEQYF. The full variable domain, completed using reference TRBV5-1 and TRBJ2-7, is KAGVTQTPRYLIKTRGQQVTLSCSPISGHRSVSWYQQTPGQGLQFLFEYFSETQRNKGNFPGRFSGRQFSNSRSEMNVSTLELGDSALYLCASSSGGYEQYFGPGTRLTVT.

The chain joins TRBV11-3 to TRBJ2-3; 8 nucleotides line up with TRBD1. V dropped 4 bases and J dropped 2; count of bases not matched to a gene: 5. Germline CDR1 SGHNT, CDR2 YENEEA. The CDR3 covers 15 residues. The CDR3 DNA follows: TGTGCCAGCAGCTCCGGGACAGGAGACACAGATACGCAGTATTTT. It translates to CASSSGTGDTDTQYF.

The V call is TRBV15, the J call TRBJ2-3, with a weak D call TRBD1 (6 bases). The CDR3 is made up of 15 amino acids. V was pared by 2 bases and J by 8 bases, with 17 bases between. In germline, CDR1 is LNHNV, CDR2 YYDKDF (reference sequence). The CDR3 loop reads CATSRQGRFYGTQYF. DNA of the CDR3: TGTGCCACCAGCAGACAGGGGCGGTTTTACGGTACGCAGTATTTT.

As DNA, the CDR3 is TGTGCCAGCAGGGCGGATAACACTGAAGCTTTCTTT. Translation gives CASRADNTEAFF. The chain uses TRBV28 and TRBJ1-1, with D uncertain. The germline CDR1 and CDR2 sequences are MDHEN and SYDVKM. This CDR3 is built from 12 residues. The V gene lost 6 bases and the J gene lost 2 bases, with 7 bases spanning the gap.

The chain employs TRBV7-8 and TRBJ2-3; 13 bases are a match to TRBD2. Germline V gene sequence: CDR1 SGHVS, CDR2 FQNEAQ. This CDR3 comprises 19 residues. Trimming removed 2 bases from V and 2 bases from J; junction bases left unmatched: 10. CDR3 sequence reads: CASSLNAGLAGDNTDTQYF. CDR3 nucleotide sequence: TGTGCCAGCAGCTTAAATGCCGGACTAGCGGGGGACAACACAGATACGCAGTATTTT.